The TCR beta chain described here comes from a study of T cells in Graves' hyperthyroidism and ophthalmopathy. General study findings and limits: Blood also carried most thyroid clonotypes expanded above 0.001.

Amplification of TCR beta CDR3 regions used RNA as the template. A set of HTBI primers served as the primers for a first-round RT-PCR of the TCR CDR3. Each CDR3 protein gets one entry after TCRdb re-called the multiplex PCR reads with MiXCR. The sample yields around 500,000 distinct CDR3 sequences, roughly 15% seen once. Germline trimming cut 5 bases from V and 2 bases from J; bases unmatched to any gene: 2. The germline gives CDR1 MNHEY, CDR2 SMNVEV (reference sequence). This CDR3 has 15 residues. Comments on this clonotype: Its antigen is undetermined. With a much larger clone just one base away, this may be a read error.

Ophthalmopathy patients showed a Clinical Activity Score of at least 3, NOSPECS grade of at least 4 and duration under 3 months. The receptor comes from a woman aged 30 to 39 with Graves' ophthalmopathy. The chain is built from TRBV27 and TRBJ2-3; TRBD2 matches 12 bases. Sequences were obtained from blood. CDR3 nucleotides: TGTGCCAGCAGTGGACTAGCGGGGATCACAGATACGCAGTATTTT. It yields the protein CASSGLAGITDTQYF.